The 20 T cell receptor beta chains below were found in one sample sequenced in a study of blood T cell repertoires in COVID-19. The table came from immunoSEQ multiplex PCR; TCRdb's copy has only in-frame clones and leaves some out. The sample lists some 150,000 clones; around 86% were seen once. The sequencing sample was made of peripheral blood. Receptor source: a man aged 50 to 60 who had recovered from COVID-19.

As concerns this clone: At one of its ends the junction is not consistent with the germline gene, which may arise from a read error. The chain combines TRBV7-7 with TRBJ2-7, with TRBD1 matching over 10 bases. The CDR3 runs to 15 residues. CDR1 and CDR2 (germline): SSHAT, FNYEAQ (reference sequence). CDR3 nucleotide sequence: TGTGCTAGCAGCCACGACAGGGGGCCTTCCTACGAGCAGTACTTC. It yields the protein CASSHDRGPSYEQYF.

The CDR3 DNA is TGCGCCAGCAGTGAGTCGGCCTCTGGAAACACCATATATTTT. This gives the protein CASSESASGNTIYF. The gene calls are TRBV10-1 and TRBJ1-3; D remains ambiguous. CDR3 length: 14 residues. V lost 0 bases, J lost 0 bases, and 3 bases lay in between. Germline V lookup: CDR1 WNHNN, CDR2 SYGVQD (reference sequence).

The chain employs TRBV15 and TRBJ2-6, with D possibly matching TRBD2 (6 bases). The CDR3 runs to 16 residues. Germline V lookup: CDR1 LNHNV, CDR2 YYDKDF (reference sequence). Between the trimmed V and J ends, which lost 2 bases and 2 bases, there was a span of 10 bases. The CDR3 spells CATSRPWGAGANVLTF. DNA for the CDR3: TGTGCCACCAGCAGACCTTGGGGGGCTGGGGCCAACGTCCTGACTTTC.

The chain uses TRBV11-3 and TRBJ1-4, with TRBD1 matching 11 bases. J gave up 5 bases and V 1 base, and 3 bases lay outside the gene matches. The CDR3 runs 16 residues. Looked up from germline, CDR1 is SGHNT and CDR2 is YENEEA. This chain's CDR3 is CASSLAGTGGNEKLFF. DNA for the CDR3: TGTGCCAGCAGCTTAGCCGGGACAGGGGGAAATGAAAAACTGTTTTTT.

This chain uses TRBV9 with TRBJ1-1, with TRBD1 as a possible D gene (6 bases). V gave up 0 bases and J gave up 4 bases, with 10 bases separating them. Germline V gene sequence: CDR1 SGDLS, CDR2 YYNGEE. The CDR3 contains 14 residues. The CDR3 protein is CASSVAGVATEAFF. The DNA for the CDR3 is TGTGCCAGCAGCGTAGCAGGGGTGGCCACTGAAGCTTTCTTT.

The rearrangement joins TRBV6-4 to TRBJ2-2; possibly TRBD1 for D (6 bases). Germline CDR1 and CDR2: MRHNA and SNTAGT. The V gene lost 3 bases and the J gene lost 5 bases, with 7 bases spanning the gap. CDR3 length: 13 amino acids. The CDR3 reads CASSEGQTGELFF. The CDR3 bases are TGTGCCAGCAGTGAAGGACAGACCGGGGAGCTGTTTTTT.

This chain links TRBV9 with TRBJ2-2, with D unresolved. This CDR3 contains 11 residues. Per the germline V gene, CDR1 is SGDLS and CDR2 is YYNGEE. Trimming left V 3 bases short and J 7 bases short, with 4 bases between. CDR3 nucleotide sequence: TGTGCCAGCAGCGCCGGCGGGGAGCTGTTTTTT. This codes for CASSAGGELFF.

The CDR3 is CASSIGGSPQETQYF. The CDR3 DNA follows: TGTGCCAGCAGCATCGGGGGGTCCCCCCAAGAGACCCAGTACTTC. The chain links TRBV11-3 to TRBJ2-5, with 7 bases lining up with TRBD2. The CDR3 spans 15 residues. Germline CDR1 and CDR2: SGHNT and YENEEA. Unmatched junction bases numbered 7, after V lost 5 bases and J lost 1 base.

This clone was seen once. The chain uses TRBV12-3 or TRBV12-4 and TRBJ1-2, with 8 bases aligning to TRBD1. CDR3 length: 13 amino acids. Trimming removed 0 bases from V and 10 bases from J; junction bases left unmatched: 4. The CDR3 is CASSLAQGAFYTF. CDR3 in DNA: TGTGCCAGCAGTTTAGCGCAGGGGGCATTCTACACCTTC.

J is TRBJ1-3 and V is TRBV7-9, with a possible D match to TRBD1 (5 bases). Germline values: CDR1 SEHNR, CDR2 FQNEAQ (reference sequence). The CDR3 spans 16 residues. V gave up 4 bases and J gave up 7 bases, with 20 bases separating them. The CDR3 is CASSSPAGALSNTIYF. CDR3 nucleotide sequence: TGTGCCAGCAGCTCCCCCGCTGGGGCCCTGAGCAACACCATATATTTT.

Details on this clone: The junction does not match germline at one end; this may be a read error. The CDR3, as DNA: TGTGCTAGCAGCCCGGCGGCGAACACCGGGGAGCTGTTTTTT. Translated, it gives CASSPAANTGELFF. This sequence joins TRBV7-7 and TRBJ2-2; no reliable D call. Looked up from germline, CDR1 is SSHAT and CDR2 is FNYEAQ (reference sequence). This CDR3 contains 14 residues.

This clone was detected only a few times. The genes are TRBV7-2 and TRBJ1-1; possibly TRBD1 for D (6 bases). Germline CDR1 is SGHTA and CDR2 is FQGNSA. The ends were cut back, 5 bases at V and 1 base at J, with 14 bases in the middle. The length of the CDR3 is 15 residues. Written as DNA, the CDR3 is TGTGCCAGCAGCGGAAAGACAGGACCGAACACTGAAGCTTTCTTT. The encoded protein is CASSGKTGPNTEAFF.

The chain has TRBV7-8 and TRBJ2-7; TRBD2 is a possible D gene (5 bases). Trimming removed 3 bases at V and 3 bases at J, with 15 bases between. This CDR3 has 15 amino acids. Germline-derived CDR1 and CDR2 are SGHVS and FQNEAQ. CDR3 coding DNA: TGTGCCAGCAGCTTGCCCGCCGGCGGGTACTACGAGCAGTACTTC. Translation: CASSLPAGGYYEQYF.

This rearrangement joins TRBV9 to TRBJ2-1; D is unclear. CDR1 is SGDLS, CDR2 YYNGEE, per germline. Trimming removed 0 bases at V and 6 bases at J, with 10 bases between. This CDR3 is 14 amino acids long. CDR3 nucleotide sequence: TGTGCCAGCAGCGTAGGTGGCGGTTTCAATGAGCAGTTCTTC. Its protein is CASSVGGGFNEQFF.

The V call is TRBV5-5, the J call TRBJ1-3; D gene unclear. Trimming cost V 2 bases and J 2 bases, with 5 bases left between them. CDR1 is SGHKS, CDR2 YYEKEE, per germline (reference sequence). This CDR3 is 13 amino acids long. CDR3 sequence: CASSFTAGNTIYF. The CDR3 nucleotides read TGTGCCAGCAGCTTCACGGCTGGAAACACCATATATTTT.

The chain recombines TRBV6-5 with TRBJ2-3; D may be TRBD2 (6 bases). V lost 4 bases and J lost 0, with 11 bases in between. This CDR3 comprises 15 residues. Germline assignment: CDR1 MNHEY and CDR2 SVGAGI. CDR3 residues: CASSLLAASTDTQYF. The CDR3 DNA reads as TGTGCCAGCAGTTTACTAGCAGCTAGCACAGATACGCAGTATTTT.

This clone appeared once. V gene TRBV6-5 combines with J gene TRBJ1-4; 8 bases fit TRBD1. V lost 7 bases, J lost 8 bases, and 9 bases stayed unmatched. This CDR3 spans 14 amino acids. Germline lookup yields CDR1 MNHEY and CDR2 SVGAGI. The CDR3, as DNA: TGTGCCAGCACCCGGCAGGGGGCCGGCGAAAAACTGTTTTTT. Protein sequence: CASTRQGAGEKLFF.

The genes are TRBV5-4 and TRBJ1-2; 12 bases align to TRBD1. CDR1 and CDR2 from the germline V gene are SGHNT and YYREEE (reference sequence). The CDR3 is 17 amino acids. V shed 4 bases, J shed 2 bases, and the junction held 9 bases outside the gene matches. The CDR3 coding sequence is TGTGCCAGCAGCCCCCTTCCCGGGACAGGGGGCAACTATGGCTACACCTTC. Amino acid sequence: CASSPLPGTGGNYGYTF.

This clone was observed a few times. This sequence joins TRBV24-1 and TRBJ1-2; D is possibly TRBD1 (5 bases). The CDR3 is made up of 12 amino acids. Germline assignment: CDR1 KGHDR and CDR2 SFDVKD. Trimming left V 4 bases short and J 8 bases short, with 10 bases between. CDR3 loop: CATSESGWGYTF. The CDR3 region has the DNA TGTGCCACCAGTGAGTCAGGGTGGGGCTACACCTTC.

The J gene is TRBJ2-7, the V gene TRBV20-1; D is uncertain. Germline V gene lookup returns CDR1 DFQATT and CDR2 SNEGSKA (reference sequence). The CDR3 covers 11 residues. Trimming took off 1 base at V and 6 bases at J, with 7 bases between the two ends. CDR3 bases: TGCAGTGCTAGAGGGGCTGTCGAGCAGTACTTC. Amino acids: CSARGAVEQYF.